This is a list of T cell receptor beta chains from one sample in a study of CD8 T cells in ankylosing spondylitis. Using its own MiXCR run on the 5' RACE reads, TCRdb lists one record per CDR3 protein. The data show around 480,000 distinct CDR3 sequences, about a sixth seen once. The sample was blood, either unsorted or a sorted T cell fraction (not recorded which). The source is a male donor with ankylosing spondylitis. CDR3s include the opening cysteine and the closing phenylalanine or tryptophan. A D gene is named only where the DNA matches it firmly. Clone size is shown for a subset of rows, as once, few, many or a class of expanded clone.

D	V	J	size	DNA	CDR3
.	TRBV10-3	TRBJ2-3	few	TGTGCCATCAGTGACACAACGGGGTCACCCGGGGCGCAGTATTTT	CAISDTTGSPGAQYF
.	TRBV7-9	TRBJ1-2	.	TGTGCCAGCAGCCCAGTAGACAGGTTGGGGCGCGGCTACACCTTC	CASSPVDRLGRGYTF
.	TRBV6-5	TRBJ1-1	many	TGTGCCAGCAGTTCCCCGGGATCACCAAAGAACACTGAAGCTTTCTTT	CASSSPGSPKNTEAFF
.	TRBV12-3/TRBV12-4	TRBJ1-2	few	TGTGCCAGCAGTCCATCCAGGGGTCTATATACTGGCTACACCTTC	CASSPSRGLYTGYTF
.	TRBV9	TRBJ2-5	few	TGTGCCAGCAGCGTACACGGGGCGCACCAAGAGACCCAGTACTTC	CASSVHGAHQETQYF
.	TRBV5-1	TRBJ2-5	.	TGCGCCAGCAGCTTAATCCCCTTAGCCGCGGAGACCCAGTACTTC	CASSLIPLAAETQYF
.	TRBV5-1	TRBJ2-7	few	TGCGCCAGCAGCGGAGGGACAGACCTCTACGAGCAGTACTTC	CASSGGTDLYEQYF
.	TRBV6-5	TRBJ1-1	few	TGTGCCAGCAGTTATGGGGGTTTGAACACTGAAGCTTTCTTT	CASSYGGLNTEAFF
.	TRBV5-1	TRBJ1-2	.	TGCGCCAGCAGCTTGTCAGCGAACTATGGCTACACCTTC	CASSLSANYGYTF
.	TRBV27	TRBJ2-2	few	TGTGCCAGCAGTTTAACCGGGAGAATGGCCGGGGAGCTGTTTTTT	CASSLTGRMAGELFF
TRBD2	TRBV18	TRBJ2-3	.	TGTGCCAGCTCACCGGTGGTCGGGAGGACAGATACGCAGTATTTT	CASSPVVGRTDTQYF
.	TRBV7-2	TRBJ1-6	many	TGTGCCAGCAGCTTAATGGGGGTTTTAGGTAATTCACCCCTCCACTTT	CASSLMGVLGNSPLHF
.	TRBV20-1	TRBJ1-6	few	TGCAGTGCCCCTGCAGGGACAAATAATTCACCCCTCCACTTT	CSAPAGTNNSPLHF
.	TRBV6-6	TRBJ1-4	.	TGTGCCAGCAGCCCGACAGGAGGTGAAAAACTGTTTTTT	CASSPTGGEKLFF
TRBD1	TRBV14	TRBJ2-1	few	TGTGCCAGCAGCCAAGTCAGTCCGTGGGACAGGGATAGAAATGAGCAGTTCTTC	CASSQVSPWDRDRNEQFF
.	TRBV7-2	TRBJ1-2	.	TGTGCCAGCCGGGCAGTACTGATCGGGGGTGGCTACACCTTC	CASRAVLIGGGYTF
.	TRBV27	TRBJ1-4	few	TGTGCCAGCAGCCTCTGGACAAGCGGTGAAAAACTGTTTTTT	CASSLWTSGEKLFF
TRBD2	TRBV6-5	TRBJ2-2	.	TGTGCCAGCAGTTACAAGGCTAGCGGGAGGGGAACCGGGGAGCTGTTTTTT	CASSYKASGRGTGELFF
.	TRBV5-1	TRBJ2-7	many	TGCGCCAGCAGCTTGGTCGTCGGGCACTACGAGCAGTACTTC	CASSLVVGHYEQYF
TRBD1	TRBV24-1	TRBJ2-1	.	TGTGCCACCAGTGATGGGGGACAGGGGAACAATGAGCAGTTCTTC	CATSDGGQGNNEQFF